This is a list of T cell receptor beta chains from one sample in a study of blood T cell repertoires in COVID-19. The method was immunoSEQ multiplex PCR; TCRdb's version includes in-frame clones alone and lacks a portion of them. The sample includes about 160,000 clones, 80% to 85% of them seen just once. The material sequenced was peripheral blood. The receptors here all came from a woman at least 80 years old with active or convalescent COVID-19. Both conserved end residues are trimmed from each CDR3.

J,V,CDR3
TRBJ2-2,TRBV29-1,SVEGTLNTGELF
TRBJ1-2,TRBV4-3,ASSKQEPNYGYT
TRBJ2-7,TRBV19,ASSRDRYHYEQY
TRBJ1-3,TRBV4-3,ASSQTVGAGNTIY
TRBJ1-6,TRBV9,ASSGLTGPIEHLH
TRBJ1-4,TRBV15,ATSRGLQGSNEKLF
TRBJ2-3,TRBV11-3,ASSLGTPPDTQY
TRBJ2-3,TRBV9,ASSATSGGTDTQY
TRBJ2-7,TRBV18,ASSRTGGEGEQY
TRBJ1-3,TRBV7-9,ASSLTLQGVGNTIY
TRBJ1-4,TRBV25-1,ASRRGRNEKLF
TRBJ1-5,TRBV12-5,ASAPSTGLGNQPQH
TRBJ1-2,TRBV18,ASSQGARVGYT
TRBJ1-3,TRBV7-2,ASSSLTGQSTIY
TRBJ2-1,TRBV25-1,ASSSSGGPYNEQF
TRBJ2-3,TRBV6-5,ASSPDRGADTQY
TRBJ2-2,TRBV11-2,ASSLVGGAAATGELF
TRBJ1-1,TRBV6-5,ASLTGQGVTEAF
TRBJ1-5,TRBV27,ASTLSGNSNQPQH
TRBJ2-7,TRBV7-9,ASSLDRVNEQY
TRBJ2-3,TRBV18,ASSPPSRGGTDTQY
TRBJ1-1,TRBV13,ASSWDRDTEAF
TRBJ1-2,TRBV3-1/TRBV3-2,ASSQVGGQGEGYT
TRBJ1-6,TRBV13,ASSLRWTGSSYNSPLH
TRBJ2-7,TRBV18,ASSPQQGSYEQY
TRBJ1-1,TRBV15,ATSKLQGTFTEAF
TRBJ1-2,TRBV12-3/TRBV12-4,ASTPLNYGYT
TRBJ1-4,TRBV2,ASSEPGGPTNEKLF
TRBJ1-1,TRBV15,ATSRDSVNTEAF
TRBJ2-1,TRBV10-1,ASSGSRVNEQF
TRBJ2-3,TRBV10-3,AIWAANPTDTQY
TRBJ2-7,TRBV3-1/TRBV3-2,ASSETGNEQY
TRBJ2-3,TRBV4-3,ASSQDLAWGGTDTQY
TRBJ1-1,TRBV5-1,ASSLGAGNTEAF
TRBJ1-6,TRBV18,ASSQTGSPSPLH
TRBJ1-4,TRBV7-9,ASSWDRGNEKLF
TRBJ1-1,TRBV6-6,ASSLGGGDKAF
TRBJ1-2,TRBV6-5,ASSMPGGSNYGYT
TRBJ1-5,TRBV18,ASSPLSAVGGGNQPQH
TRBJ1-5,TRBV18,ASSRQDSNQPQH
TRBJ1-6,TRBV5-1,ASSSQGREGNSPLH
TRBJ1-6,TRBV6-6,ASKDSDNSPLH
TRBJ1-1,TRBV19,ASTLDQTREAF
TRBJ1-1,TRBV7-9,ASSLNSEGAEAF
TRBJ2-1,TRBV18,ASSPDSLAGIQF
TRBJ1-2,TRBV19,ASSPLGTGGLYGYT
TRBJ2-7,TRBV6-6,ASSPGQSSYEQY
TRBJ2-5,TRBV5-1,ASSLQEGGRGETQY
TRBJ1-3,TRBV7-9,ASSFRGGWGQSSGNTIY
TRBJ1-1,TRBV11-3,ASSSGAQNTEAF
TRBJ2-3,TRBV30,AWSPSGGLAGGLLTDTQY
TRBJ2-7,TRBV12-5,ASGLVPVPMTGSGYEQY
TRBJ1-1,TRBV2,ASSEGLIEEAF
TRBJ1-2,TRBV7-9,ASSTGQGAQGYGYT
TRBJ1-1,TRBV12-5,ASGPTGGLRTEAF